Below, one TCR beta chain is given with its context. This sample is part of a study of blood T cell repertoires in COVID-19. Repertoires were generated with immunoSEQ multiplex PCR, while TCRdb's copy carries only in-frame clones and drops some. The sample lists 200,000 to 250,000 clones, 80% to 85% occurring once. The material sequenced was PBMCs or T cells enriched from blood (not recorded which). The source of this sequence is a woman in her 40s who had recovered from COVID-19.

This CDR3 reads CASSYGTSGTVEQFF. In DNA, the CDR3 is TGTGCCAGCAGCTACGGGACTAGCGGGACGGTTGAGCAGTTCTTC. The chain uses TRBV7-2 and TRBJ2-1; 13 bases are a match to TRBD2. This CDR3 has 15 residues. After removal of 4 bases from V and 9 bases from J, the junction contained 6 bases not matched to a gene. Per germline, CDR1 SGHTA and CDR2 FQGNSA.